The rows below give T cell receptor beta chains drawn from one sample of a study of type 1 and type 2 diabetes patients. TCRdb re-called the multiplex PCR reads with MiXCR, one entry per CDR3 protein. The top ten clones hold approximately 14% of a sample with a few hundred thousand distinct CDR3 sequences, more than 45% of them seen once. The sequenced sample consisted of peripheral blood mononuclear cells (PBMCs). The receptor source for this set is a man aged 18 to 35 with type 2 diabetes. CDR3s include the opening cysteine and the closing phenylalanine or tryptophan.

TRBV2,TRBJ2-3,CASSVSGGGSDTQYF
TRBV7-9,TRBJ2-5,CASSLPAEETQYF
TRBV12-3/TRBV12-4,TRBJ2-7,CASSLLWGRPYEQYF
TRBV29-1,TRBJ2-7,CSATLAGGYEQYF
TRBV6-6,TRBJ1-1,CASSPISMNTEAFF
TRBV7-9,TRBJ2-3,CASSTPGPRTDTQYF
TRBV19,TRBJ1-1,CATLKLPPGLGGAEAFF
TRBV7-3,TRBJ1-1,CASSLLENTEAFF
TRBV10-3,TRBJ2-1,CAITNHGGGENEQFF
TRBV19,TRBJ1-1,CASSLHTGNTEVFF
TRBV7-6,TRBJ2-1,CASSGLAGNEQFF
TRBV7-8,TRBJ2-7,CASSLAGRVAYEQYF
TRBV7-2,TRBJ2-2,CASSASGNTGELFF
TRBV7-8,TRBJ2-7,CASSRGLAGGLIYEQYF
TRBV14,TRBJ2-2,CASSQDQNAGELFF
TRBV9,TRBJ1-2,CASSVGVTGGGDYGYTF
TRBV5-1,TRBJ1-2,CASSIQYRDNLRYGYTF
TRBV13,TRBJ2-7,CASSSGTSAYEQYF
TRBV6-2/TRBV6-3,TRBJ2-7,CVSSSHRPLREQYF
TRBV2,TRBJ2-2,CASSLTGTSVNTGELFF
TRBV9,TRBJ1-1,CASSAGRQGNTEAFF
TRBV4-2,TRBJ2-4,CASSHNTGQGIGIQYF
TRBV7-9,TRBJ2-7,CASSSLSGGRYERYF
TRBV15,TRBJ1-1,CATSRERGLNTEAFF
TRBV2,TRBJ2-7,CASSPFGSLSYEQYF
TRBV19,TRBJ2-7,CASSPSTAYEQYF
TRBV19,TRBJ1-5,CASNRGLSGNQPQHF
TRBV19,TRBJ2-1,CASSGGLAGYNEQFF
TRBV20-1,TRBJ2-3,CSARVGGSSTDTQYF
TRBV5-1,-,CATLSERGYEQYF
TRBV15,TRBJ1-4,CATSRDLGKLFF
TRBV5-1,TRBJ2-7,CASSGKLGEQYF
TRBV28,TRBJ2-7,CASSLSGRENEQYF
TRBV28,TRBJ1-1,CASWTVPNTEAFF
TRBV3-1,TRBJ2-7,CASSQDPGSNYEQYF
TRBV4-1,TRBJ2-7,CASSQGRTGTSGRFYEQYF
TRBV4-3,TRBJ2-7,CASSQARQGYEQYF
TRBV7-8,TRBJ1-6,CASSSRGGYSPLHF
TRBV19,TRBJ2-3,CASSMGTRTSTDTQYF
TRBV4-2,TRBJ2-2,CASLGGRHTGELFF
TRBV6-5,TRBJ2-7,CASSQPPVHYEQYF
TRBV6-1,TRBJ2-5,CASSLQGQETQYF